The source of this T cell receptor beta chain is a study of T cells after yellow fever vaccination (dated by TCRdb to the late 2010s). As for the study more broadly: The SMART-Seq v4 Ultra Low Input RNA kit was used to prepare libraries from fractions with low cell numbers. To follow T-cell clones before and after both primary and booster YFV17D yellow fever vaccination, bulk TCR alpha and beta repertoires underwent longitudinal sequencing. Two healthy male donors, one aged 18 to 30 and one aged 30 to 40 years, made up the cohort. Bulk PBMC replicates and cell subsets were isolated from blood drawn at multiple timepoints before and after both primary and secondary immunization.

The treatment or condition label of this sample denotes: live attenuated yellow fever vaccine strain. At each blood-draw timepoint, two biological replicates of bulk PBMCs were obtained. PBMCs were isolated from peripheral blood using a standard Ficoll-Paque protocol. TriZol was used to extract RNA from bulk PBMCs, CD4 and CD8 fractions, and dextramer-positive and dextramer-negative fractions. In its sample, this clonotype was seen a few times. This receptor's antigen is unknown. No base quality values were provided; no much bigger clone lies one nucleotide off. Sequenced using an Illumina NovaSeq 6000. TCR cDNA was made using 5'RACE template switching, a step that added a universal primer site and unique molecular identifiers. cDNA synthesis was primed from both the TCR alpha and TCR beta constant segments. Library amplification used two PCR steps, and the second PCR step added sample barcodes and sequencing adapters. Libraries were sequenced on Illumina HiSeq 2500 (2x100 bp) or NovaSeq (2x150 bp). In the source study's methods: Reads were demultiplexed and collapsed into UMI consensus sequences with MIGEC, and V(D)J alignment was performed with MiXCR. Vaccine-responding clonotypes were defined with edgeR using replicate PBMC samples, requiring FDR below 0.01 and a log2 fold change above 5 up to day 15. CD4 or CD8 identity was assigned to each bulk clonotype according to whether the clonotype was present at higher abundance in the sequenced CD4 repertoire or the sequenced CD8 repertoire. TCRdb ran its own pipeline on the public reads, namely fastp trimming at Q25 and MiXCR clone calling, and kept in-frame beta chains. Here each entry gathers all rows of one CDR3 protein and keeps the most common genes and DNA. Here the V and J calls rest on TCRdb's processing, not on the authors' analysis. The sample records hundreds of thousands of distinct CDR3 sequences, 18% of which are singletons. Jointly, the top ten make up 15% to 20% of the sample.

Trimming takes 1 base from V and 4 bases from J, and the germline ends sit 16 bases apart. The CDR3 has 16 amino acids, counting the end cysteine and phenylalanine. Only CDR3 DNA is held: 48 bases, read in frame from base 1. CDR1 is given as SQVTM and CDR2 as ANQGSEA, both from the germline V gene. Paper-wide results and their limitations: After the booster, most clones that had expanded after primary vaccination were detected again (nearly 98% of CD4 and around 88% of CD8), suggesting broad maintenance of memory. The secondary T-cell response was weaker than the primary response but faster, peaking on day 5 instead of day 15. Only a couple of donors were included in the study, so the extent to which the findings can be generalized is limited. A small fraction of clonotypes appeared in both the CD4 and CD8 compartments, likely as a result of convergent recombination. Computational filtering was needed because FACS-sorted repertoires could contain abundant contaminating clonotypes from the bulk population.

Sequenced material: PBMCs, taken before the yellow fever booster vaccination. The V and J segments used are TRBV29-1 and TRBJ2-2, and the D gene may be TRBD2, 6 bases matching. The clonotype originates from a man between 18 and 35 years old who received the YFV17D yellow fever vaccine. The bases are TGCAGCGTTGAAGCGATTGTCCAGGGAGGCACCGGGGAGCTGTTTTTT. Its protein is CSVEAIVQGGTGELFF.